The present TCR beta chain was sequenced within a study of prognosis after radiotherapy for stage I lung cancer. A few counts support this clonotype. Multiplex PCR in two rounds served to amplify TCR beta CDR3 from genomic DNA. Individual primers that were specific to each TRBV and TRBJ gene served in first-round PCR. Each CDR3 protein is one row after TCRdb ran MiXCR on the multiplex PCR reads. The data contain fewer than 50,000 distinct CDR3 sequences, 24% of them singletons. The origin of this receptor is a donor aged 50 or older with non-small cell lung cancer. The specimen was PBMCs, collected before or after stereotactic body radiation therapy (not recorded which).

The CDR3 DNA reads as TGTGCCATCAGTCGCAAAACGGGGGTTAACACTGAAGCTTTCTTT. Its translation: CAISRKTGVNTEAFF. The V and J genes are TRBV10-3 and TRBJ1-1; D may be TRBD1 (5 bases). V was cut by 5 bases and J by 2 bases, with 15 bases left in between. The CDR3 loop spans 15 amino acids. Per the germline V gene, CDR1 is ENHRY and CDR2 is SYGVKD.